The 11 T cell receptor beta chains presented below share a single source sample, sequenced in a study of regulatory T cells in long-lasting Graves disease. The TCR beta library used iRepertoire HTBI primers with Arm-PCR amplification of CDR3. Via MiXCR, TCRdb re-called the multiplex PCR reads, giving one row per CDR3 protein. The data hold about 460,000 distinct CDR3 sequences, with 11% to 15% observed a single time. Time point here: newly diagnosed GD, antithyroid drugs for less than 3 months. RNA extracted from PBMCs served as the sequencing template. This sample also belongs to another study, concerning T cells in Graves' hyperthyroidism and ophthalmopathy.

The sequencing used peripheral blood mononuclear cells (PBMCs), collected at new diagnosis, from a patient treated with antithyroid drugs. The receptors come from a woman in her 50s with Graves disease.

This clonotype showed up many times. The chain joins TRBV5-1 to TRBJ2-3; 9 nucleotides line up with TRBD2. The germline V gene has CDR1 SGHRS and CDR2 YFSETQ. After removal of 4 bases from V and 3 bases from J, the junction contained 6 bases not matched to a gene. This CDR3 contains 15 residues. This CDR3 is CASSAGLAETDTQYF. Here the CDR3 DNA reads TGCGCCAGCAGCGCGGGACTAGCCGAGACAGATACGCAGTATTTT.

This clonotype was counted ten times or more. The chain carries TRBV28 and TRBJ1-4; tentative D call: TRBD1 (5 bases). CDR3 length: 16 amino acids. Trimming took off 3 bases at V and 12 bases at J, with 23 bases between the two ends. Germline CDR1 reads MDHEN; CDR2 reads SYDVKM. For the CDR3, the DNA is TGTGCCAGCAGTTTTGGACATAAACCCGACAGTCCCCAACTGTTTTTT. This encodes CASSFGHKPDSPQLFF.

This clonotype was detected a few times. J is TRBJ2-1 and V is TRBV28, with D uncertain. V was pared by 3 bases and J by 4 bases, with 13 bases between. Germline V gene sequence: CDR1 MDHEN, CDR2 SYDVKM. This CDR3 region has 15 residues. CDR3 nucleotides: TGTGCCAGCAGTTTCGAACAGTCCCAATACAATGAGCAGTTCTTC. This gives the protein CASSFEQSQYNEQFF.

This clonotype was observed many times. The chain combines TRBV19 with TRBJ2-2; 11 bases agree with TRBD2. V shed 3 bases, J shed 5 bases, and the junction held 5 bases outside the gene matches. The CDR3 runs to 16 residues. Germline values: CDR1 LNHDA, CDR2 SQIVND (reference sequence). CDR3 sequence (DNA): TGTGCCAGTAGTATGGGGACTAGCGGATATACCGGGGAGCTGTTTTTT. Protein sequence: CASSMGTSGYTGELFF.

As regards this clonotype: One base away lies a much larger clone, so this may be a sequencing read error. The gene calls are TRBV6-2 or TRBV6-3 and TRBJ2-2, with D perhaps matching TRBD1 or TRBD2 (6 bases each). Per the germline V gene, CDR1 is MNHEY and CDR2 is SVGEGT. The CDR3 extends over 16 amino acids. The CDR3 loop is CASSKPDSSNTGGLFF. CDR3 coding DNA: TGTGCCAGCAGTAAGCCGGACAGCTCCAACACCGGGGGGCTGTTTTTT.

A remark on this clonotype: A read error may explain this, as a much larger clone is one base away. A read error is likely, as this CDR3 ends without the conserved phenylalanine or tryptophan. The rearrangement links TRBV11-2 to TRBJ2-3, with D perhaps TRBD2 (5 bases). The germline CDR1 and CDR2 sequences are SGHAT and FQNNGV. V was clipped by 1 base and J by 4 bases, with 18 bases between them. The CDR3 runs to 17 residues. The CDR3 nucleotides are TGTGCCAGCAGCTTAGGTGCCGGCGGAGGAGGCTCAGATACGCAGTATTAT. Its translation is CASSLGAGGGGSDTQYY.

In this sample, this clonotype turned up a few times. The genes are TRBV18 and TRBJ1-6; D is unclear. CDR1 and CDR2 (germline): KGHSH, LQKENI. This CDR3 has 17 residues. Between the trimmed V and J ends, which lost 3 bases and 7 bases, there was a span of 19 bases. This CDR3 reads CASSPRKIQKGNSPLHF. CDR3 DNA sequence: TGTGCCAGCTCACCGAGAAAGATACAGAAGGGAAATTCACCCCTCCACTTT.

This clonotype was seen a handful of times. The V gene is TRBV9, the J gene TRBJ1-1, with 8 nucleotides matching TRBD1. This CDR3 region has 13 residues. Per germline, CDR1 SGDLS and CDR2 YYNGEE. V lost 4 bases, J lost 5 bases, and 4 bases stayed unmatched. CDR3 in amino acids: CASSPGGKTEAFF. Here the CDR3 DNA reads TGTGCCAGCAGCCCAGGGGGCAAAACTGAAGCTTTCTTT.

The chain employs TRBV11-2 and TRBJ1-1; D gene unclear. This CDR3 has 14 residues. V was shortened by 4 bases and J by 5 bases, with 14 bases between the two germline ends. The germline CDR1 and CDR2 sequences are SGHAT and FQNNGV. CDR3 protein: CASSSFSDETEAFF. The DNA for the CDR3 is TGTGCCAGCAGCTCCTTTTCAGATGAAACTGAAGCTTTCTTT.

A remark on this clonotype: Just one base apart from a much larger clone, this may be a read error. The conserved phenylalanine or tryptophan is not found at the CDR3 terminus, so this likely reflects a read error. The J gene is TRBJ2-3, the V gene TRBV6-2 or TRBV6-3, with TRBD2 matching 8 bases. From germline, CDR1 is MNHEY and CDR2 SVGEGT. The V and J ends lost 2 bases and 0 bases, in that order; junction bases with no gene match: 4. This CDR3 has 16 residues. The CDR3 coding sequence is TGTGCCAGCAGTTACCGGGGGGGCTCTAGCACAGATACGCAGTATCTT. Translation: CASSYRGGSSTDTQYL.

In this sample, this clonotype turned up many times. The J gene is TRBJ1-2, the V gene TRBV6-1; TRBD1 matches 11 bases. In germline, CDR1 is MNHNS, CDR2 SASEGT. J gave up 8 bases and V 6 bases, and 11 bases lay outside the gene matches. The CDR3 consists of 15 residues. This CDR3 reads CASSPGQGARNGYTF. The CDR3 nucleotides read TGTGCCAGCAGCCCTGGACAGGGGGCGCGGAACGGCTACACCTTC.